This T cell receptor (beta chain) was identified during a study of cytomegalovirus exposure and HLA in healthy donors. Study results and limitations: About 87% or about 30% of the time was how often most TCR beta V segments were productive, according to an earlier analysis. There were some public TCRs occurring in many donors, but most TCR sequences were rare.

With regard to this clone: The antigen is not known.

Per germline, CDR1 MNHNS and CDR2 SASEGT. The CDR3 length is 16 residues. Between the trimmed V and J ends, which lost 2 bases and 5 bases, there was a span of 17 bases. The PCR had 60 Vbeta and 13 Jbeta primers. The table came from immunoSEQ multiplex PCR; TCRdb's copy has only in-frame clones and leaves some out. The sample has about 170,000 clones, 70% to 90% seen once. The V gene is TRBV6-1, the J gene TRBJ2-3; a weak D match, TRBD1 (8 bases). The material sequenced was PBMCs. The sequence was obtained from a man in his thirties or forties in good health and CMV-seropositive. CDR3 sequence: CASSERNRGGRDTQYF. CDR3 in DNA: TGTGCCAGCAGTGAACGTAACAGGGGGGGGAGAGATACGCAGTATTTT.